Below, one TCR beta chain is given with its context. The record originates from a study of blood T cell repertoires in COVID-19. At the level of the study: PBMCs, B-cell-depleted T cells, or T cells provided the cDNA or gDNA that made up the material.

V was clipped by 6 bases and J by 7 bases, with 15 bases between them. Germline V gene lookup returns CDR1 MNHEY and CDR2 SVGEGT. This CDR3 has 13 amino acids. Each participant's cohort was designated according to participant-reported clinical history. The assay was immunoSEQ multiplex PCR, and TCRdb's table has in-frame clones only and misses some. The sample holds some 300,000 clones, around nine tenths seen once. The chain recombines TRBV6-2 or TRBV6-3 with TRBJ2-5; no clear D gene. The source is a woman aged 30 to 39 who had recovered from COVID-19. The sequenced material came from PBMCs or T cells enriched from blood (not recorded which). The CDR3 DNA sequence: TGTGCCAGCAGCCCCACTATATCGGGGACCCAGTACTTC. Protein: CASSPTISGTQYF.